The clone carrying this TCR beta chain was recorded at least ten times. The limits of the CDR3 on the DNA are not certain, so only TCRdb's listed CDR3 is given. Germline CDR1 is SGHTA and CDR2 is FQGNSA. The CDR3 numbers 12 amino acids, ends counted. Amplified regions were TCR beta CDR3 sequences from RNA transcripts. A set of HTBI primers served as the primers for a first-round RT-PCR of the TCR CDR3. TCRdb recomputed calls from the multiplex PCR reads with MiXCR, one row per CDR3 protein. The sample carries about 510,000 distinct CDR3 sequences, 46% recorded once. The source of the sample is a study of T cells in Graves' hyperthyroidism and ophthalmopathy.

The chain links TRBV7-2 to TRBJ2-7; the listed D gene, TRBD2, was not tested against the DNA. The specimen was peripheral blood or thyroid tissue (not recorded which). The sequence was collected from an adult woman with Graves' disease, either hyperthyroidism or ophthalmopathy (not recorded which). CDR3 sequence reads: CASGVGVGIMYF.